What follows are 7 T cell receptor beta chains derived from one specimen sequenced in a study of T cell repertoires in cytomegalovirus infection (dated by TCRdb to the late 2010s). Sequencing took place on an Illumina HiSeq 1500. TCRdb ran its own pipeline on the public reads, namely fastp trimming at Q25 and MiXCR clone calling, and kept in-frame beta chains. Rows are unified per CDR3 protein, each entry keeping the most common DNA and genes. Recorded for this sample are roughly 150,000 distinct CDR3 sequences; less than 25% of them occurred a single time. Over 9.5% of the sample is in the top ten clones. Sequenced material: PBMCs. These TCRs come from a human donor in good health (CMV status not recorded). Some clones in this sample may be carry-over from other donors' samples.

V and J are TRBV6-6 and TRBJ2-3; 8 positions agree with TRBD2. V gave up 2 bases and J gave up 8 bases; unmatched junction bases: 15. Germline V gene lookup returns CDR1 MNHNY and CDR2 SVGAGI (reference sequence). The CDR3 runs to 17 residues. The CDR3 loop reads CASSYVGLAGPPGTQYF. Here the CDR3 DNA reads TGTGCCAGCAGTTACGTCGGCCTAGCGGGTCCCCCCGGTACGCAGTATTTT.

The sample holds many counts of this clonotype. This chain connects TRBV7-2 to TRBJ2-1; 7 bases fit TRBD2. Germline assignment: CDR1 SGHTA and CDR2 FQGNSA. This CDR3 region has 15 residues. The V gene end was trimmed by 3 bases and the J gene end by 3 bases; junction bases not matched to a gene: 5. The CDR3 DNA sequence: TGTGCCAGCAGCTTCCGGACTAGTCTCTACAATGAGCAGTTCTTC. As protein: CASSFRTSLYNEQFF.

This clonotype occurred a few times. The chain has TRBV2 and TRBJ2-3; possibly TRBD1 for D (6 bases). The CDR3 is 15 amino acids. CDR1 is SNHLY and CDR2 is FYNNEI in the germline V gene. V was trimmed by 1 base and J by 3 bases, leaving 11 bases between them. The CDR3 region has the DNA TGTGCCAGCAGTGAAGAAATCGGACAGACAGATACGCAGTATTTT. This sequence encodes CASSEEIGQTDTQYF.

The chain has TRBV5-4 and TRBJ2-1; the match to TRBD2 covers 8 bases. The CDR3 totals 14 residues. With V trimmed by 3 bases and J by 9 bases, 8 bases remained unmatched. Germline V gives CDR1 SGHNT, CDR2 YYREEE (reference sequence). CDR3 sequence (DNA): TGTGCCAGCAGCTCGGGACTAGGATCTATTGAGCAGTTCTTC. Translation gives CASSSGLGSIEQFF.

This clonotype was seen more than once but under ten times. This chain links TRBV5-6 with TRBJ2-7; D is unresolved. V gave up 0 bases and J gave up 1 base, with 5 bases separating them. The CDR3 runs 13 residues. From germline, CDR1 is SGHDT and CDR2 YYEEEE. CDR3 sequence reads: CASSLEQSYEQYF. DNA for the CDR3: TGTGCCAGCAGCTTGGAACAGTCCTACGAGCAGTACTTC.

The chain joins TRBV20-1 to TRBJ2-1, with a weak D call TRBD2 (6 bases). V was clipped by 0 bases and J by 2 bases, with 14 bases between them. The CDR3 loop spans 16 amino acids. Germline V gene sequence: CDR1 DFQATT, CDR2 SNEGSKA (reference sequence). The chain's CDR3 is CSARDQAAGTYNEQFF. DNA for the CDR3: TGCAGTGCTAGAGATCAGGCAGCGGGTACCTACAATGAGCAGTTCTTC.

The CDR3 region has the DNA TGTGCCAGCAGCTCTCTACAGGATCAAGAGACCCAGTACTTC. The encoded protein is CASSSLQDQETQYF. V gene TRBV11-3 combines with J gene TRBJ2-5; a possible D gene is TRBD1 (5 bases). V lost 4 bases to trimming and J lost 2 bases, with 11 bases between them. Germline loops: CDR1 SGHNT, CDR2 YENEEA. There are 14 residues in the CDR3.